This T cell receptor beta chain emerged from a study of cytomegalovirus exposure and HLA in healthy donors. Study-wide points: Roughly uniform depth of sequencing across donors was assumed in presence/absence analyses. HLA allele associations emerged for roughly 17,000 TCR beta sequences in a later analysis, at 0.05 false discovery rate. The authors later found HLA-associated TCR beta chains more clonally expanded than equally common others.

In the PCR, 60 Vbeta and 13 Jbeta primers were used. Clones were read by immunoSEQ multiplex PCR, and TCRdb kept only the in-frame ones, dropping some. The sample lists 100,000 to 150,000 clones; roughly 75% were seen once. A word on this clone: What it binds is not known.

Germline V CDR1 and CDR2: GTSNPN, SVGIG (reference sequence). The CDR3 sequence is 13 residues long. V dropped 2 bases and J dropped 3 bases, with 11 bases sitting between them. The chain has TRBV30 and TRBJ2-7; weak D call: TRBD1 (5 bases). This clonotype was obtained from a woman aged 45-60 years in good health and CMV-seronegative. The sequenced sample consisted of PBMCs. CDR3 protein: CAWSFGRDYEQYF. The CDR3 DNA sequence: TGTGCCTGGAGTTTTGGCAGGGACTACGAGCAGTACTTC.